This T cell receptor beta chain was sequenced for a study of cytomegalovirus exposure and HLA in healthy donors. Study outcomes and limitations: In all likelihood, a cluster of highly shared sequence variants was a sequencing artifact. Within an earlier analysis, most TCR beta V segments proved productive either about 87% or about 30% of the time. There were 150 to 200 TCR beta chains listed as cytomegalovirus-associated.

This CDR3 has 14 amino acids. The V gene's germline CDR1 is MNHEY and CDR2 SMNVEV (reference sequence). The V end was cut by 3 bases, the J end by 7 bases, with 13 bases between. PCR amplification relied on 60 Vbeta primers (plus 13 Jbeta primers). TCRdb's table, derived via immunoSEQ multiplex PCR, lists solely in-frame clones and lacks some. This table has about 160,000 clones, about 80% appearing once. Details on this clone: The antigen is not known.

Specimen: PBMCs. The TCR originated in a man between 18 and 35 years old in good health and CMV-seropositive. The V gene is TRBV27, the J gene TRBJ2-1; D is possibly TRBD2 (5 bases). CDR3 bases: TGTGCCAGCAGTTTTCTAGCCTTTGGGAATGAGCAGTTCTTC. Its protein is CASSFLAFGNEQFF.